The sequence of this T cell receptor beta chain was determined in a study of blood T cells in healthy people across ages. The CDR3 loop spans 13 amino acids. Trimming cost V 2 bases and J 8 bases, with 12 bases left between them. Looked up from germline, CDR1 is SGHTA and CDR2 is FQGNSA. Sample-barcoded 5' priming and a J-beta primer mix drove a second PCR of about 7 to 12 cycles. TCRdb re-called the 5' RACE reads with MiXCR, one entry per CDR3 protein. Altogether hundreds of thousands of distinct CDR3 sequences are present, roughly 25% being singletons, with the ten largest covering 9.4%. This clonotype was counted a few times. This sample was shared with a second study, whose subject was T cells of mothers and their children. That source adds: No persistent microchimeric T cell clones were detected.

Sequenced sample: blood. This TCR derives from a boy aged 10-17 years in good health. The chain is built from TRBV7-2 and TRBJ1-2; D gene ambiguous. Written as DNA, the CDR3 is TGTGCCAGCAGCTTATTGGTGGGCGGCGGCTACACCTTC. This translates into CASSLLVGGGYTF.